This T cell receptor (beta chain) was sequenced in a study of T cell responses to AZD1222 COVID-19 vaccine. Findings and limits, study-wide: Baseline serostatus was positive in only a handful of AZD1222 recipients. Close to half of spike-specific TCRs reportedly recognize unmutated variant regions. Repertoires were obtained only post-peak T cell response. The breadth and depth of Spike-specific TCRs increased once two AZD1222 doses had been given.

The germline V gene encodes CDR1 SGHAT and CDR2 FQNNGV. CDR3 length: 15 amino acids. The junction had 6 bases not matched to a gene; V was cut back by 5 bases and J by 6 bases. The assay was immunoSEQ multiplex PCR, and TCRdb's table has in-frame clones only and misses some. This table has approximately 110,000 clones, roughly 87% appearing once. Of note for this clone: Its specificity is not known.

The clonotype was recovered from an adult in good health. Sequencing was performed on peripheral blood, taken on day 0 of AZD1222 vaccination. V is TRBV11-2 and J is TRBJ2-1, with TRBD2 matching over 11 bases. The CDR3 protein is CASSKTSGTVNEQFF. The DNA for the CDR3 is TGTGCCAGCAGCAAGACTAGCGGGACTGTCAATGAGCAGTTCTTC.